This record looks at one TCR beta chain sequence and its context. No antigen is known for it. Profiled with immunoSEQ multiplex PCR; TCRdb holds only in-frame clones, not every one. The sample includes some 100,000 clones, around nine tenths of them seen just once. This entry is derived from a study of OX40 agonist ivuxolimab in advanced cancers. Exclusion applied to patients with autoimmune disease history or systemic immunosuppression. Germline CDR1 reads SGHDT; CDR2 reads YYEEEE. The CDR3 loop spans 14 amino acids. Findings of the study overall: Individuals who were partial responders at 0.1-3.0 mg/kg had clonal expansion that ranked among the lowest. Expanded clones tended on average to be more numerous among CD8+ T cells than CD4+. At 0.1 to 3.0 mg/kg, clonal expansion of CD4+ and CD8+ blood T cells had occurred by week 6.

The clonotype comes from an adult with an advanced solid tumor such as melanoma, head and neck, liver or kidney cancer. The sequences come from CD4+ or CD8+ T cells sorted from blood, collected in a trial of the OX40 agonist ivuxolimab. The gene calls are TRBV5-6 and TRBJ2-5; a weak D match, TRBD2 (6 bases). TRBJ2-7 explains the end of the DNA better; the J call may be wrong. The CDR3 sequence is CASSFDGGVYEQYF. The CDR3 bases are TGTGCCAGCAGCTTCGACGGGGGAGTCTACGAGCAGTACTTC.